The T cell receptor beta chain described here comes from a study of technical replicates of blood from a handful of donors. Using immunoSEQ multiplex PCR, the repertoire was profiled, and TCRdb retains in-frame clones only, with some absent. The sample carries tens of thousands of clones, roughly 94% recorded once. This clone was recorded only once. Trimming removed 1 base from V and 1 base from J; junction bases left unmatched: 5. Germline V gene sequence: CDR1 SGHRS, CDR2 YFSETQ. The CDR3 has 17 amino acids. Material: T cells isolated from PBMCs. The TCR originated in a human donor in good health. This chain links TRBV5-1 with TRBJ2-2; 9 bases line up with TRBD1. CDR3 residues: CASSLTGGPRNTGELFF. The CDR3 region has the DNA TGCGCCAGCAGCTTGACAGGGGGCCCTCGGAACACCGGGGAGCTGTTTTTT. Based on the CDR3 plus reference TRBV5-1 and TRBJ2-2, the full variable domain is KAGVTQTPRYLIKTRGQQVTLSCSPISGHRSVSWYQQTPGQGLQFLFEYFSETQRNKGNFPGRFSGRQFSNSRSEMNVSTLELGDSALYLCASSLTGGPRNTGELFFGEGSRLTVL.